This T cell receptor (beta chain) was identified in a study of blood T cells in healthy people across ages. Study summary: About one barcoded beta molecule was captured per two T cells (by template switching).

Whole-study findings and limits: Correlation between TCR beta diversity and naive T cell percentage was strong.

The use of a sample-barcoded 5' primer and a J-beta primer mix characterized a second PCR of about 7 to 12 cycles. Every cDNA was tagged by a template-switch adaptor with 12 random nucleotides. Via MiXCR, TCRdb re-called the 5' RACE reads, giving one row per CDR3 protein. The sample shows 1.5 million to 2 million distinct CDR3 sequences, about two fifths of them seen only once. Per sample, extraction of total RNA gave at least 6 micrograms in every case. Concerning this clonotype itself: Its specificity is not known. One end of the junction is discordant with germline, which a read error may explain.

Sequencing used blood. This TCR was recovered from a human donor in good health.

DNA for the CDR3: TGTGCCGGCAGCCTTGTAGTAGGCGAGCAGTACTTC. This codes for CAGSLVVGEQYF. The chain has TRBV5-6 and TRBJ2-5; D unresolved. The end of the DNA aligns better with TRBJ2-7, so the J call may be wrong. The germline gives CDR1 SGHDT, CDR2 YYEEEE. The CDR3 loop spans 12 amino acids.